The subject of this entry is one TCR beta chain. Participants were aged about 18 to 95 years, lived in roughly 23 US areas, and enrolled virtually. Study processing details: Reference gene primer amplification gave estimated nucleated cell counts. The repertoire was sequenced with immunoSEQ multiplex PCR; TCRdb's copy has only in-frame clones and lacks some. The D gene and trimming were derived from the DNA, and the V and J assignments and clone size from that table. The sample lists roughly 250,000 clones, 70% to 90% occurring once. Looked up from germline, CDR1 is MGHRA and CDR2 is YSYEKL. The length of the CDR3 is 14 residues. Trimming took 6 bases from V and 7 from J, leaving 15 bases between them. This record comes from a study of blood T cell repertoires in COVID-19. Study-level background: Acute and convalescent COVID-19 specimens originated in the United States, Italy and Spain. From T cells, B-cell-depleted T cells, or PBMCs came the material, which was cDNA or gDNA.

The chain carries TRBV4-1 and TRBJ1-4, with a weak D call TRBD1 (5 bases). The sample was PBMCs or T cells enriched from blood (not recorded which). The TCR comes from a woman aged 40 to 50 with acute COVID-19. CDR3 amino acids: CASSFAQGFEKLFF. The CDR3 DNA reads TGCGCCAGCAGTTTCGCGCAGGGCTTTGAAAAACTGTTTTTT.